Below, one T cell receptor beta chain is given with its context. What it binds is not known. This sample is drawn from a study of shared clonotypes between healthy human individuals. Whole-study context: The study used three CD4 naive, three CD4 memory, two CD8 naive and one CD8 memory plate per donor.

Several immunoSEQ 96-well plates shared each subset's DNA, each plate a replicate. Sequencing used immunoSEQ multiplex PCR; TCRdb keeps in-frame clones, though not all of them. The sample lists some 2,100,000 clones, approximately 96% occurring once. Partitioning of CD4+ cells yielded a CD45RA+ naive subset and a CD45RA-negative memory subset. This CDR3 contains 17 residues. Unmatched junction bases numbered 13, after V lost 7 bases and J lost 0 bases. CDR1 and CDR2 (germline): MRHNA, SNTAGT. General study findings and limits: Naive subsets generally had larger estimated richness than memory subsets.

The chain joins TRBV6-4 to TRBJ2-3, with TRBD2 matching over 7 bases. Sequencing input: naive CD4+ T cells sorted from blood. Subset specified: CD45RA+ positively selected. The TCR originated in a man aged 18 to 29 in good health. This CDR3 is CASIQRPSGTSTDTQYF. In nucleotides, the CDR3 is TGTGCCAGCATCCAAAGGCCTAGCGGCACTAGCACAGATACGCAGTATTTT.